A single sample is the source of the 25 T cell receptor beta chains below, sequenced in a study of blood T cell repertoires in COVID-19. Here immunoSEQ multiplex PCR was the method, and the copy in TCRdb shows in-frame clones only, minus some. Of some 200,000 clones in the sample, about nine tenths were seen once. The sequenced sample consisted of PBMCs or T cells enriched from blood (not recorded which). These receptors were collected from a woman in her thirties or forties with acute COVID-19.

The CDR3 coding sequence is TGTGCCAGTAGTATAGAGCTAACAGGCCCGGGAAAACTGTTTTTT. Its protein product is CASSIELTGPGKLFF. V usage is TRBV19 and J usage is TRBJ1-4; D possibly corresponds to TRBD1 (5 bases). Germline V lookup: CDR1 LNHDA, CDR2 SQIVND (reference sequence). V lost 0 bases and J lost 10, with 15 bases in between. This CDR3 contains 15 residues.

The gene calls are TRBV30 and TRBJ2-3, with no clear D. V dropped 0 bases and J dropped 4 bases, with 5 bases sitting between them. Germline V lookup: CDR1 GTSNPN, CDR2 SVGIG (reference sequence). CDR3 length equals 12 residues. The CDR3 sequence: CAWSVLPDTQYF. The CDR3 coding sequence is TGTGCCTGGAGTGTACTTCCAGATACGCAGTATTTT.

The chain couples TRBV2 to TRBJ1-2; D perhaps matches TRBD1 (5 bases). V was cut by 2 bases and J by 5 bases, with 15 bases left in between. This CDR3 is built from 15 residues. CDR1 is SNHLY, CDR2 FYNNEI, per germline. The CDR3 region is CASSESGSAPYGYTF. In DNA form, the CDR3 reads TGTGCCAGCAGTGAATCAGGGTCGGCCCCATATGGCTACACCTTC. The full variable domain, in which reference TRBV2 and TRBJ1-2 provide the parts outside the CDR3, is EPEVTQTPSHQVTQMGQEVILRCVPISNHLYFYWYRQILGQKVEFLVSFYNNEISEKSEIFDDQFSVERPDGSNFTLKIRSTKLEDSAMYFCASSESGSAPYGYTFGSGTRLTVV.

The chain carries TRBV3-1 (or the pseudogene TRBV3-2) and TRBJ2-1; possible D gene TRBD2, 5 bases. V shed 4 bases and J shed 6 bases, with 13 bases lying between them. Germline V CDR1 and CDR2: LGHDT, YNNKEL (reference sequence). The length of the CDR3 is 14 residues. CDR3 loop: CASSPRVWGNEQFF. The CDR3 DNA sequence: TGTGCCAGCAGCCCGAGGGTTTGGGGCAATGAGCAGTTCTTC.

The chain recombines TRBV12-3 or TRBV12-4 with TRBJ1-6; D ambiguous. V was cut by 4 bases and J by 13 bases, with 8 bases left in between. The CDR3 has 11 residues. The CDR3 DNA is TGTGCCAGCAGTTCCAGTGGTCCCCTCCACTTT. Its translation: CASSSSGPLHF.

This sequence joins TRBV24-1 and TRBJ2-7; 9 nucleotides agree with TRBD1. Unmatched junction bases numbered 2, after V lost 0 bases and J lost 0 bases. Germline CDR1 and CDR2: KGHDR and SFDVKD. There are 16 residues in the CDR3. The CDR3 sequence is CATSDLDRGSSYEQYV. DNA of the CDR3: TGTGCCACCAGTGATTTGGACAGGGGGAGCTCCTACGAGCAGTACGTC.

The chain combines TRBV5-8 with TRBJ2-3, with a possible D match to TRBD1 (6 bases). Germline values: CDR1 SGHTS, CDR2 YDEGEE. V was cut by 4 bases and J by 2 bases, with 20 bases left in between. CDR3 length: 17 amino acids. The CDR3, as DNA: TGTGCCAGCAGCAGGTACACGGACAGTGGGTTCACAGATACGCAGTATTTT. It yields the protein CASSRYTDSGFTDTQYF.

The chain couples TRBV7-2 to TRBJ2-6; D might be TRBD2 (6 bases). CDR1 and CDR2 (germline): SGHTA, FQGNSA. The CDR3 runs 17 residues. V dropped 1 base and J dropped 1 base, with 11 bases sitting between them. The CDR3 DNA reads as TGTGCCAGCAGCTTAGGGGGACTGAGGTCTGGGGCCAACGTCCTGACTTTC. Its protein is CASSLGGLRSGANVLTF. Drawing the rest from reference TRBV7-2 and TRBJ2-6, the complete variable domain is GAGVSQSPSNKVTEKGKDVELRCDPISGHTALYWYRQSLGQGLEFLIYFQGNSAPDKSGLPSDRFSAERTGGSVSTLTIQRTQQEDSAVYLCASSLGGLRSGANVLTFGAGSRLTVL.

This rearrangement joins TRBV6-5 to TRBJ2-7, with D possibly being TRBD1 (5 bases). V was shortened by 0 bases and J by 0 bases, with 12 bases between the two germline ends. This CDR3 region has 16 residues. Germline V gene data show CDR1 as MNHEY and CDR2 as SVGAGI. The CDR3 loop reads CASSYSTLRGSYEQYF. The CDR3 region has the DNA TGTGCCAGCAGTTACTCGACCCTTAGGGGCTCCTACGAGCAGTACTTC.

V usage is TRBV6-5 and J usage is TRBJ1-2, with D perhaps TRBD1 (6 bases). The germline V and J ends were trimmed by 6 bases and 4 bases, with 15 bases remaining between them. Germline CDR1 reads MNHEY; CDR2 reads SVGAGI. This CDR3 is built from 14 residues. CDR3 sequence: CASRLGGGGYGYTF. CDR3 bases: TGTGCCAGCAGGTTAGGGGGGGGTGGCTATGGCTACACCTTC.

This clone has only one observation. The rearrangement links TRBV2 to TRBJ1-5; 10 positions agree with TRBD1. The CDR3 consists of 16 residues. CDR1 SNHLY and CDR2 FYNNEI come from the germline V gene. Trimming cost V 6 bases and J 2 bases; bases outside gene matches: 7. CDR3 in DNA: TGTGCCAGCAGGGAGGGACAGGGGAAGGGCAATCAGCCCCAGCATTTT. Encoded protein: CASREGQGKGNQPQHF. Based on the CDR3 plus reference TRBV2 and TRBJ1-5, the full variable domain is EPEVTQTPSHQVTQMGQEVILRCVPISNHLYFYWYRQILGQKVEFLVSFYNNEISEKSEIFDDQFSVERPDGSNFTLKIRSTKLEDSAMYFCASREGQGKGNQPQHFGDGTRLSIL.

The chain has TRBV6-4 and TRBJ1-4; D unclear. The germline V gene encodes CDR1 MRHNA and CDR2 SNTAGT. CDR3 length: 13 residues. V lost 4 bases and J 5 bases, leaving 8 bases between the germline ends. CDR3 region: CASSVEFNEKLFF. The CDR3 nucleotides are TGTGCCAGCAGTGTGGAGTTCAATGAAAAACTGTTTTTT.

This clone occurred a few times. The V gene is TRBV19, the J gene TRBJ1-1; 10 bases fit TRBD1. The CDR3 has 17 amino acids. With 1 base clipped from V and 4 bases from J, the junction kept 9 bases outside the gene matches. From germline, CDR1 is LNHDA and CDR2 SQIVND (reference sequence). CDR3 residues: CASSIVRPGQGSTEAFF. In DNA, the CDR3 is TGTGCCAGTAGTATAGTCCGGCCGGGACAGGGGTCCACTGAAGCTTTCTTT.

The V gene is TRBV4-1, the J gene TRBJ1-6; the D gene is possibly TRBD1 (6 bases). CDR3 length: 17 amino acids. In germline, CDR1 is MGHRA, CDR2 YSYEKL. V was clipped by 4 bases and J by 7 bases, with 20 bases between them. This CDR3 is CASSLGGDAGFNSPLHF. CDR3 in DNA: TGCGCCAGCAGCCTAGGGGGGGACGCCGGGTTCAATTCACCCCTCCACTTT.

A single count supports this clone. This chain links TRBV5-1 with TRBJ2-3; TRBD2 agrees at 16 bases. Germline V gene lookup returns CDR1 SGHRS and CDR2 YFSETQ. This CDR3 is 18 amino acids long. With 4 bases clipped from V and 4 bases from J, the junction kept 9 bases outside the gene matches. This chain's CDR3 is CASSGKGLAGGPADTQYF. CDR3 sequence (DNA): TGCGCCAGCAGCGGAAAGGGACTAGCGGGGGGGCCCGCAGATACGCAGTATTTT.

The chain recombines TRBV19 with TRBJ1-2; TRBD1 matches 8 bases. The CDR3 sequence is 13 residues long. The germline gives CDR1 LNHDA, CDR2 SQIVND (reference sequence). The ends lost 5 bases at V and 8 bases at J; junction bases unmatched: 7. CDR3 sequence (DNA): TGTGCCAGTAGTTTTGGACAGGGAGGCGGCTACACCTTC. Translated: CASSFGQGGGYTF.

The genes are TRBV2 and TRBJ2-1, with a tentative D call TRBD2 (5 bases). Germline V gene data show CDR1 as SNHLY and CDR2 as FYNNEI. The CDR3 loop spans 16 amino acids. The V end was cut by 6 bases, the J end by 6 bases, with 21 bases between. CDR3 nucleotides: TGTGCCAGCAGGCGGACGGGGTTCGTGGAGCTCAATGAGCAGTTCTTC. Amino acids: CASRRTGFVELNEQFF.

The V and J genes are TRBV7-2 and TRBJ2-7; 8 bases fit TRBD1. Germline assignment: CDR1 SGHTA and CDR2 FQGNSA. With 6 bases clipped from V and 7 bases from J, the junction kept 14 bases outside the gene matches. This CDR3 has 15 residues. The CDR3 reads CASSHGGTGGREQYV. The DNA of the CDR3 is TGTGCCAGCAGTCACGGGGGAACAGGGGGTCGGGAGCAGTACGTC.

This clone was counted a single time. The chain recombines TRBV18 with TRBJ1-3; D is unresolved. The V end lost 0 bases, the J end lost 2 bases, and 14 bases lay between the germline ends. This CDR3 region has 17 residues. Per germline, CDR1 KGHSH and CDR2 LQKENI. The CDR3 DNA sequence: TGTGCCAGCTCACCACCGACACGGCTGGATACTGGAAACACCATATATTTT. It translates to CASSPPTRLDTGNTIYF.

The chain couples TRBV27 to TRBJ2-5; 8 bases agree with TRBD2. The CDR3 loop spans 16 amino acids. After removal of 5 bases from V and 7 bases from J, the junction contained 15 bases not matched to a gene. The germline V gene encodes CDR1 MNHEY and CDR2 SMNVEV (reference sequence). The CDR3 sequence: CASSRAGAGGPRTQYF. DNA for the CDR3: TGTGCCAGCAGTAGGGCCGGGGCGGGGGGACCACGGACCCAGTACTTC.

V and J are TRBV15 and TRBJ1-5, with D possibly matching TRBD1 (5 bases). Between the trimmed V and J ends, which lost 3 bases and 6 bases, there was a span of 24 bases. The CDR3 is 18 residues long. Per the germline V gene, CDR1 is LNHNV and CDR2 is YYDKDF (reference sequence). The DNA for the CDR3 is TGTGCCACCAGCAGCCCCTCATCAGGTTTGGGGGGAAGTCAGCCCCAGCATTTT. Its protein product is CATSSPSSGLGGSQPQHF. Using reference TRBV15 and TRBJ1-5 for the parts outside the CDR3, the full variable domain is DAMVIQNPRYQVTQFGKPVTLSCSQTLNHNVMYWYQQKSSQAPKLLFHYYDKDFNNEADTPDNFQSRRPNTSFCFLDIRSPGLGDTAMYLCATSSPSSGLGGSQPQHFGDGTRLSIL.

The chain joins TRBV13 to TRBJ2-2; 10 nucleotides line up with TRBD1. CDR1 and CDR2 (germline): PRHDT, FYEKMQ (reference sequence). Trimming took 5 bases from V and 5 from J; bases not matched to a gene: 14. This CDR3 is built from 18 residues. CDR3 region: CASSIWTGGIYSTGELFF. The CDR3 nucleotides are TGTGCCAGCAGCATATGGACAGGGGGAATTTATTCAACCGGGGAGCTGTTTTTT.

V and J are TRBV3-1 (or the pseudogene TRBV3-2) and TRBJ1-3; D remains ambiguous. Between the trimmed V and J ends, which lost 4 bases and 4 bases, there was a span of 5 bases. The CDR3 loop spans 12 amino acids. Germline CDR1 and CDR2: LGHDT and YNNKEL (reference sequence). CDR3 coding DNA: TGTGCCAGCAGCCCTCAGGGAAACACCATATATTTT. Encoded protein: CASSPQGNTIYF.

The J gene is TRBJ1-1, the V gene TRBV7-8, with D maybe TRBD1 (6 bases). V was cut by 3 bases and J by 4 bases, with 21 bases left in between. The germline V gene encodes CDR1 SGHVS and CDR2 FQNEAQ. The CDR3 spans 17 residues. CDR3 in DNA: TGTGCCAGCAGCTTTACCCCTTATACAGGGCCCAGCACTGAAGCTTTCTTT. This translates into CASSFTPYTGPSTEAFF.

The chain recombines TRBV7-9 with TRBJ1-2; perhaps TRBD1 as D (6 bases). CDR1 and CDR2 from the germline V gene are SEHNR and FQNEAQ (reference sequence). The length of the CDR3 is 12 residues. Trimming removed 4 bases from V and 7 bases from J, with 10 bases in between. The CDR3 loop reads CASSSGQGGYTF. CDR3 nucleotide sequence: TGTGCCAGCAGCTCGGGACAAGGTGGCTACACCTTC.